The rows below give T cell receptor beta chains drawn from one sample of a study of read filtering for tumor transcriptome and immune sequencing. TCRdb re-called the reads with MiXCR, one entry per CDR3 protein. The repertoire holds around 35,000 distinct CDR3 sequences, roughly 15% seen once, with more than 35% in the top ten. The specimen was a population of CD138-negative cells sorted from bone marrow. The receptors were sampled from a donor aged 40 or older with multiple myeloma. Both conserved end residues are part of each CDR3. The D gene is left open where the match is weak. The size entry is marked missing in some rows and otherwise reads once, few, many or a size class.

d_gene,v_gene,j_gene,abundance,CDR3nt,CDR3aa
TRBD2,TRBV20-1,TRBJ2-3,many,TGCAGTGCTGTTACTACAATTAGCGGGAGTGGGGATACGCAGTATTTT,CSAVTTISGSGDTQYF
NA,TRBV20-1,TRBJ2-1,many,TGCAGTGCCCGGGTAGGGAGCTCCTACAATGAGCAGTTCTTC,CSARVGSSYNEQFF
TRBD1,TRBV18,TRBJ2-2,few,TGTGCCAGCTCACCATTACCGGGACAGAGGAACACCGGGGAGCTGTTTTTT,CASSPLPGQRNTGELFF
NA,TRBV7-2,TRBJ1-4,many,TGTGCCAGCAGCTCTCAATCTGAAAAACTGTTTTTT,CASSSQSEKLFF
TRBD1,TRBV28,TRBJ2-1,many,TGTGCCAGCAGTCCGGACAGGTACAATGAGCAGTTCTTC,CASSPDRYNEQFF
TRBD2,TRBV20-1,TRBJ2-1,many,TGCAGTGCTAAAGAGGGACTAGCGAAGATTTACAATGAGCAGTTCTTC,CSAKEGLAKIYNEQFF
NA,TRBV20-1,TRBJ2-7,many,TGCAGTGCTAGAGACCTCCGGGGATACGAGCAGTACTTC,CSARDLRGYEQYF
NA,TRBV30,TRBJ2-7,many,TGTGCCTGGAGTGGTCTAGGGGCTAACTACGAGCAGTACTTC,CAWSGLGANYEQYF
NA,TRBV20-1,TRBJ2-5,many,TGCAGTGCTAGCCGGGAAACCGTAGAGACCCAGTACTTC,CSASRETVETQYF
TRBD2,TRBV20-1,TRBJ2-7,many,TGCAGTGCCGACCCTACTAGCGGGAGCTCCTACGAGCAGTACTTC,CSADPTSGSSYEQYF
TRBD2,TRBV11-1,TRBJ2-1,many,TGTGCCAGCAGCTCTCGCGGGAGCAGCTCCTACAATGAGCAGTTCTTC,CASSSRGSSSYNEQFF
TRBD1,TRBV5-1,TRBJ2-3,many,TGCGCCAGCAGTCTCCGACAGGGCCAAAGCACAGATACGCAGTATTTT,CASSLRQGQSTDTQYF
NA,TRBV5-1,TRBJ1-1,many,TGCGCCAGCAGCTTGGCTGGGGCTCCTGAAGCTTTCTTT,CASSLAGAPEAFF
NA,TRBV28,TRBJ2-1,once,TGTGCCAGCAGTTTATCCCGGGCCTCGGCGTTCTTC,CASSLSRASAFF
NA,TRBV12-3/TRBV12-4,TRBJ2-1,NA,TGTGCCAGCAGGCAAGATGGGCTCAACCCCAATGGGCAGTTCTTC,CASRQDGLNPNGQFF
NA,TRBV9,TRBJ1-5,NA,TGTGCCAGCAGAGAATCTAGCAATGAGCCCCAGCATTTT,CASRESSNEPQHF
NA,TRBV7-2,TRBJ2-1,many,TGTGCCAGCAGCTTACTTAATGAGCAGTTCTTC,CASSLLNEQFF
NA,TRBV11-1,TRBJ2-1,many,TGTGCCAGCAGCTTAACGGATAGCTCCTACAATGAGCAGTTCTTC,CASSLTDSSYNEQFF
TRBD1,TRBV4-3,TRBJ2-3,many,TGCGCCAGCAGCCGGGGACAGCAGAGCACAGATACGCAGTATTTT,CASSRGQQSTDTQYF
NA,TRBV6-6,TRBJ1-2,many,TGTGCCAGCAGTTACCTGACGGCTAACGATGGCTACACCTTC,CASSYLTANDGYTF
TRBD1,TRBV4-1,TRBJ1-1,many,TGCGCCAGCACCTCCCGCGGACAGGGAGGCACTGAAGCTTTCTTT,CASTSRGQGGTEAFF
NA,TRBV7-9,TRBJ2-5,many,TGTGCCAGCAGCTTAGCTGGCCGGGAGACCCAGTACTTC,CASSLAGRETQYF
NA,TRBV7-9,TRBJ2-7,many,TGTGCCAGCCAGGAAGGCGGGACCTACGAGCAGTACTTC,CASQEGGTYEQYF
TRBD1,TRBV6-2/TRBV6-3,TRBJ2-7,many,TGTGCCAGCACCCGGGACAGGCCTATCTACGAGCAGTACTTC,CASTRDRPIYEQYF
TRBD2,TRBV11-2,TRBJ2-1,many,TGTGCCAGCAGCGGTGGACTAGCGGGATTCCACAATGAGCAGTTCTTC,CASSGGLAGFHNEQFF
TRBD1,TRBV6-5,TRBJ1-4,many,TGTGCCAGCAGTTACTCCCGTGCAGGGGGTAATGAAAAACTGTTTTTT,CASSYSRAGGNEKLFF
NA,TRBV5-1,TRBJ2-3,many,TGCGCCAGCAGTTACACAGATACGCAGTATTTT,CASSYTDTQYF
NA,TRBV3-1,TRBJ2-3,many,TGTGCCAGCAGCCCCTCGACCCGAACAGATACGCAGTATTTT,CASSPSTRTDTQYF
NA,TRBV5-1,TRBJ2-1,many,TGCGCCAGCAGCCCCGAAGGGACCCGGGCGAATGAGCAGTTCTTC,CASSPEGTRANEQFF
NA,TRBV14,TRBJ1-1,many,TGTGCCAGCAGCCAAGGTCTCGGGTTAAGCACTGAAGCTTTCTTT,CASSQGLGLSTEAFF
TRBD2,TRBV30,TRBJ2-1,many,TGTGCCTGGAGTCCAACCGGGACTAGTCAGTTCTTC,CAWSPTGTSQFF
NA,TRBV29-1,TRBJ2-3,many,TGCAGCGCGGCAGGGTTCTCCACAGATACGCAGTATTTT,CSAAGFSTDTQYF
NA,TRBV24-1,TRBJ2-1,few,TGTGCCACCGGAGGAGCCTACAATGGGCAGTTCTTC,CATGGAYNGQFF